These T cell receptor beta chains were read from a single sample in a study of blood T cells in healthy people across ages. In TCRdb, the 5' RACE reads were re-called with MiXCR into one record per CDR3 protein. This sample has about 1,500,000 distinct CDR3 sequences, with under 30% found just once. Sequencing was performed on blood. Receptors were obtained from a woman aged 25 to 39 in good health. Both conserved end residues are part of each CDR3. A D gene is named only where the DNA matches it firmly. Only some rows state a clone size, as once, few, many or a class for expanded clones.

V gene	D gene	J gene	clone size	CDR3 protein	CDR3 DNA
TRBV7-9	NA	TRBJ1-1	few	CASSQAGLNTEAFF	TGTGCCAGCAGCCAAGCGGGGTTGAACACTGAAGCTTTCTTT
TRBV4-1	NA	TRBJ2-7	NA	CASSQEPGGWEQYF	TGCGCCAGCAGCCAAGAACCAGGGGGGTGGGAGCAGTACTTC
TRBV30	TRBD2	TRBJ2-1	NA	CAWTQPAGENNEQFF	TGTGCCTGGACCCAACCCGCGGGAGAGAACAATGAGCAGTTCTTC
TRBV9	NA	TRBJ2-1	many	CASSVLASSYNEQFF	TGTGCCAGCAGCGTGTTAGCGAGCTCCTACAATGAGCAGTTCTTC
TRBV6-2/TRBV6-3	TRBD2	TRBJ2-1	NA	CASSYGGGRAAEQFF	TGTGCCAGTAGTTACGGGGGCGGGAGGGCAGCTGAGCAGTTCTTC
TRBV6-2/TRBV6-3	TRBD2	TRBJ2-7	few	CASSYVSGTSGASSYEQYF	TGTGCCAGCAGTTACGTCTCCGGGACTAGCGGAGCTAGCTCCTACGAGCAGTACTTC
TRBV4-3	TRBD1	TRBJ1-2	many	CASSRDRTGLGYGYTF	TGCGCCAGCAGCCGGGACCGGACAGGTCTAGGGTATGGCTACACCTTC
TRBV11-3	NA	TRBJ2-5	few	CASSLYDREQYF	TGTGCCAGCAGCTTATATGACCGAGAGCAGTACTTC
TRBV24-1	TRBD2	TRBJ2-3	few	CAPKGLAGNTDTQYF	TGTGCCCCAAAGGGACTAGCGGGGAACACAGATACGCAGTATTTT
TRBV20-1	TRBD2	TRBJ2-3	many	CSVPTSSDTQYF	TGCAGTGTACCGACTAGCTCAGATACGCAGTATTTT
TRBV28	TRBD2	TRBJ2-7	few	CASSPGTSQYF	TGTGCCAGCAGCCCAGGGACTAGCCAGTACTTC
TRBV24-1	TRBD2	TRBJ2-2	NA	CATSGSSPSGRANTGELFF	TGTGCCACCAGTGGATCATCGCCCAGCGGGAGGGCCAACACCGGGGAGCTGTTTTTT
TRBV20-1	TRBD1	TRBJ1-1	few	CSARNRNRTGDPNTEAFF	TGCAGTGCTAGAAATCGGAATCGGACAGGCGATCCGAACACTGAAGCTTTCTTT
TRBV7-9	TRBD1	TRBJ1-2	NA	CASSRGTGTIYGYTF	TGTGCCAGCAGTCGCGGGACAGGGACAATATATGGCTACACCTTC
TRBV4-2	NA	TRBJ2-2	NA	CASSQDRNTGELFF	TGTGCCAGCAGCCAAGATCGAAACACCGGGGAGCTGTTTTTT
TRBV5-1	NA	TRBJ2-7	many	CASSLAVGAGEQYF	TGCGCCAGCAGCTTGGCCGTTGGGGCGGGGGAGCAGTACTTC
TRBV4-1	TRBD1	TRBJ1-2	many	CASSHLDREGHGYTF	TGCGCCAGCAGCCACCTAGACAGGGAGGGACATGGCTACACCTTC
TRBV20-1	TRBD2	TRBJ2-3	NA	CSTKTSGADTDTQYF	TGCAGTACAAAAACTAGCGGAGCCGACACAGATACGCAGTATTTT
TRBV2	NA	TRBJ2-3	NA	CASSRYGVDTQYF	TGTGCCAGCAGCCGATACGGGGTAGATACGCAGTATTTT
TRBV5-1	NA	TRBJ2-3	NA	CASRESGTPPSDTQYF	TGCGCCAGCAGGGAATCCGGGACCCCGCCATCAGATACGCAGTATTTT
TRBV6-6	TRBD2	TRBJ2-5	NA	CASSARTSRETQYF	TGTGCCAGCAGTGCCAGGACTAGCCGGGAGACCCAGTACTTC
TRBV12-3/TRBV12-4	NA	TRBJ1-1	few	CASNSNPGETEAFF	TGTGCCAGCAATTCTAACCCAGGGGAAACTGAAGCTTTCTTT
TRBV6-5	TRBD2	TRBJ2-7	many	CASRTTSGESYEQYF	TGTGCCAGCAGGACGACTAGCGGGGAATCCTACGAGCAGTACTTC
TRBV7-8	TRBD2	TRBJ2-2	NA	CASSFAGTSFVPGELFF	TGTGCCAGCAGCTTTGCCGGGACTAGTTTTGTTCCCGGGGAGCTGTTTTTT
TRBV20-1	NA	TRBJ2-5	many	CSPRWGEETQYF	TGCAGTCCGCGGTGGGGGGAAGAGACCCAGTACTTC
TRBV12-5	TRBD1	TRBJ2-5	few	CASGFAGGVETQYF	TGTGCTAGTGGTTTCGCAGGGGGTGTGGAGACCCAGTACTTC
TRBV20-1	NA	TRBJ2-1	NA	CSAGMAAAAAREQFF	TGCAGTGCTGGGATGGCTGCTGCTGCTGCCCGGGAGCAGTTCTTC
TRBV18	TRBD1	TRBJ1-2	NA	CASSPLGQGAKGGYTF	TGTGCCAGCTCACCTCTGGGACAGGGAGCTAAGGGTGGCTACACCTTC
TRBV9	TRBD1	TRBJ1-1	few	CASSVGPDRDIEAFF	TGTGCCAGCAGCGTCGGACCCGACAGGGACATTGAAGCTTTCTTT
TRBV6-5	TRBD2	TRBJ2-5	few	CASKFGWRGGRETQYF	TGTGCCAGCAAGTTCGGCTGGCGGGGGGGCAGGGAGACCCAGTACTTC
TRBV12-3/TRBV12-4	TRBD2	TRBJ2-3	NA	CASSLTLAGGTDTQYF	TGTGCCAGCAGTCTAACACTAGCGGGAGGCACAGATACGCAGTATTTT
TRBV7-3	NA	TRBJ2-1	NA	CASSTWGMDEQFF	TGTGCCAGCAGCACTTGGGGGATGGATGAGCAGTTCTTC
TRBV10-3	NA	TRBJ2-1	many	CAISEPRGHEQFF	TGTGCCATCAGTGAGCCGAGGGGCCATGAGCAGTTCTTC
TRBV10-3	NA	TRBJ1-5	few	CAISDPSGTSSQPQHF	TGTGCCATCAGTGATCCCTCCGGGACCTCCAGTCAGCCCCAGCATTTT
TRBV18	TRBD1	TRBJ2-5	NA	CASSPMTGGETQYF	TGTGCCAGCTCACCCATGACAGGGGGCGAGACCCAGTACTTC
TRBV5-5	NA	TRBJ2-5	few	CASRFRGQETQYF	TGTGCCAGCCGCTTTAGGGGGCAAGAGACCCAGTACTTC
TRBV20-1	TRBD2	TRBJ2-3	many	CSASIAGLDTQYF	TGCAGTGCTAGTATAGCGGGGTTGGATACGCAGTATTTT
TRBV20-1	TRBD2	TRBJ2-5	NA	CSARGGSGAETQYF	TGCAGTGCTAGAGGTGGTAGCGGGGCAGAGACCCAGTACTTC
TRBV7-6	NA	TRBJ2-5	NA	CASSLRPREQYF	TGTGCCAGCAGCTTAAGGCCTCGGGAGCAGTACTTC
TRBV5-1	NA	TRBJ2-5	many	CASSLGQRGAKETQYF	TGCGCCAGCAGCTTGGGCCAACGGGGGGCCAAAGAGACCCAGTACTTC
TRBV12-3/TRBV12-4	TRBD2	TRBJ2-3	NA	CASSSPTGGLTDTQYF	TGTGCCAGCAGTTCGCCAACGGGGGGGCTGACAGATACGCAGTATTTT
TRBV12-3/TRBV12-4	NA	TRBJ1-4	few	CASSPQGFGGLFF	TGTGCCAGCAGTCCTCAGGGGTTCGGGGGACTGTTTTTT
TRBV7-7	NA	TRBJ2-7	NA	CAKSLQPPYEQYF	TGTGCCAAAAGCTTACAGCCGCCCTACGAGCAGTACTTC